This T cell receptor beta chain was found in a study of monozygotic twins with cystic fibrosis. At the level of the study: Library input was around 3.1 micrograms of fragmented DNA, with approximately 14 PCR cycles.

The CDR3 extends over 12 amino acids. Germline-derived CDR1 and CDR2 are GTSNPN and SVGIG (reference sequence). V lost 3 bases, J lost 2 bases, and 8 bases lay in between. Findings and limits, study-wide: J usage was most co-twin-similar in 8 of 16 pairs, V in 13.

Sequencing used immunoSEQ multiplex PCR; TCRdb keeps in-frame clones, though not all of them. The profile covers some 10,000 clones, with approximately 99.4% appearing a single time and around 0.45% taken by the ten largest. Note on this clone: Its matching antigen is unknown.

The J gene is TRBJ2-7, the V gene TRBV30; TRBD1 is a possible D gene (6 bases). The sequence was collected from a man aged 18 to 29 with cystic fibrosis. The source material was blood. The CDR3 spells CAWRQGTYEQYF. CDR3 bases: TGTGCCTGGAGACAGGGTACCTACGAGCAGTACTTC. The complete variable domain, with remaining parts taken from reference TRBV30 and TRBJ2-7, reads SQTIHQWPATLVQPVGSPLSLECTVEGTSNPNLYWYRQAAGRGLQLLFYSVGIGQISSEVPQNLSASRPQDRQFILSSKKLLLSDSGFYLCAWRQGTYEQYFGPGTRLTVT.